These 31 T cell receptor beta chains were all obtained from the same sample, sequenced in a study of shared clonotypes between healthy human individuals. Profiling relied on immunoSEQ multiplex PCR, and the TCRdb table lists in-frame clones only, not all of them. The sample includes 95,000 to 120,000 clones, around 71% seen only once; the top ten take roughly 25%. Material for sequencing was memory CD8+ T cells sorted from blood. Subset of the sample: CD45RO+ cells pooled with CCR7-negative TemRA cells. The receptors derive from a woman in her twenties or thirties in good health.

By sample share, this clone is medium-sized (0.01 to 0.1%). The same CDR3 can be traced to other DNA sequences in this sample. The V gene is TRBV6-4, the J gene TRBJ2-3; D may correspond to TRBD1 or TRBD2 (6 bases each). The CDR3 covers 15 residues. Germline-derived CDR1 and CDR2 are MRHNA and SNTAGT. V was trimmed by 0 bases and J by 6 bases, leaving 13 bases between them. The CDR3 loop reads CASSDSGRGGDTQYF. CDR3 nucleotide sequence: TGTGCCAGCAGTGACTCGGGCAGGGGAGGTGATACGCAGTATTTT.

This clone was seen more than once but under ten times. The chain carries TRBV20-1 and TRBJ1-2; no firm D call. CDR3 length: 11 residues. Germline V lookup: CDR1 DFQATT, CDR2 SNEGSKA (reference sequence). V lost 5 bases and J 3 bases, leaving 7 bases between the germline ends. CDR3 protein: CSADIYYGYTF. The CDR3 nucleotides read TGCAGTGCTGACATCTACTATGGCTACACCTTC.

The count of this clone is one. The chain joins TRBV7-3 to TRBJ2-7; 8 bases line up with TRBD1. Looked up from germline, CDR1 is SGHTA and CDR2 is FQGTGA. The CDR3 is 15 amino acids. After removal of 5 bases from V and 6 bases from J, the junction contained 12 bases not matched to a gene. The CDR3 DNA reads TGTGCCAGCAGCCCCACCGGGACAGGCTACGGCGAGCAGTACTTC. Translation: CASSPTGTGYGEQYF. Looking up the rest from reference TRBV7-3 and TRBJ2-7 gives the full variable domain: GAGVSQTPSNKVTEKGKYVELRCDPISGHTALYWYRQSLGQGPEFLIYFQGTGAADDSGLPNDRFFAVRPEGSVSTLKIQRTERGDSAVYLCASSPTGTGYGEQYFGPGTRLTVT.

This rearrangement joins TRBV28 to TRBJ2-7; TRBD2 aligns across 9 bases. CDR3 length equals 14 residues. The J segment lost 2 bases and the V segment lost 6 bases, leaving 5 bases of the junction unmatched. The germline CDR1 and CDR2 sequences are MDHEN and SYDVKM. CDR3 coding DNA: TGTGCCAGCAGCCGGACTAGCGACCCCTACGAGCAGTACTTC. Translation gives CASSRTSDPYEQYF.

This sequence joins TRBV6-4 and TRBJ2-1; 8 bases align to TRBD2. Germline loops: CDR1 MRHNA, CDR2 SNTAGT. This CDR3 spans 16 amino acids. V lost 0 bases and J lost 5; bases outside the gene matches: 6. DNA for the CDR3: TGTGCCAGCAGTGACTCGAGCGGGAGTGGGCACAATGAGCAGTTCTTC. Translating gives CASSDSSGSGHNEQFF.

The gene calls are TRBV7-8 and TRBJ1-2, with TRBD1 as a possible D gene (5 bases). This CDR3 comprises 13 residues. The V gene's germline CDR1 is SGHVS and CDR2 FQNEAQ. Trimming pared 1 base from V and 8 bases from J, leaving 11 bases between. The CDR3 loop reads CASSLGLGGGYTF. CDR3 sequence (DNA): TGTGCCAGCAGCTTAGGTCTGGGGGGAGGCTACACCTTC.

V usage is TRBV7-9 and J usage is TRBJ1-2; D possibly corresponds to TRBD1 (6 bases). The CDR3 is 16 amino acids. V lost 4 bases to trimming and J lost 1 base, with 16 bases between them. Germline V gives CDR1 SEHNR, CDR2 FQNEAQ (reference sequence). The chain's CDR3 is CASSSTYRGNNYGYTF. The CDR3 DNA reads TGTGCCAGCAGCTCCACATATAGGGGGAATAACTATGGCTACACCTTC.

In this sample, this clone is large. The J gene is TRBJ2-7, the V gene TRBV6-1, with 8 bases aligning to TRBD1. In germline, CDR1 is MNHNS, CDR2 SASEGT. V lost 5 bases to trimming and J lost 7 bases; unmatched junction nucleotides: 13. This CDR3 comprises 15 residues. This CDR3 reads CASSTGQGDSSEQYF. CDR3 nucleotide sequence: TGTGCCAGCAGTACTGGACAGGGAGACTCTAGTGAGCAGTACTTC.

This clone was found a few times. The chain is built from TRBV11-3 and TRBJ1-1; D not certain. The CDR3 has 13 residues. Germline V lookup: CDR1 SGHNT, CDR2 YENEEA. V gave up 2 bases and J gave up 5 bases, with 9 bases separating them. The CDR3 DNA sequence: TGTGCCAGCAGCTTAAGCGGAGGGACTGAAGCTTTCTTT. It specifies CASSLSGGTEAFF.

This clone is a singleton in its sample. The rearrangement uses TRBV5-8 and TRBJ1-1; D not resolved. The CDR3 has 18 amino acids. V gave up 2 bases and J gave up 0 bases, with 20 bases separating them. Germline loops: CDR1 SGHTS, CDR2 YDEGEE. The CDR3 reads CASSLRPWAALVNTEAFF. Here the CDR3 DNA reads TGTGCCAGCAGCTTAAGACCTTGGGCCGCTTTGGTGAACACTGAAGCTTTCTTT.

This sequence joins TRBV7-9 and TRBJ2-1; no clear D. Germline V gene data show CDR1 as SEHNR and CDR2 as FQNEAQ (reference sequence). Trimming removed 2 bases at V and 4 bases at J, with 6 bases between. The CDR3 extends over 13 amino acids. In DNA form, the CDR3 reads TGTGCCAGCAGCTTAACTTCTTACAATGAGCAGTTCTTC. Encoded protein: CASSLTSYNEQFF.

The chain has TRBV5-5 and TRBJ1-1; D not resolved. V gave up 1 base and J gave up 10 bases, with 5 bases separating them. CDR3 length: 10 residues. Germline CDR1 is SGHKS and CDR2 is YYEKEE (reference sequence). CDR3 loop: CASSLQRAFF. DNA of the CDR3: TGTGCCAGCAGCTTGCAAAGAGCTTTCTTT.

This clone was observed a few times. The CDR3 DNA is TGTGCCAGCAGCCCATCGGGGGGCGAGCAGTACTTC. The encoded protein is CASSPSGGEQYF. The chain combines TRBV16 with TRBJ2-7, with 7 bases fitting TRBD2. V lost 4 bases to trimming and J lost 6 bases; unmatched junction nucleotides: 3. The germline CDR1 and CDR2 sequences are KGHSY and FQNENV. The length of the CDR3 is 12 residues. Full variable domain (rest looked up from reference TRBV16 and TRBJ2-7): GEEVAQTPKHLVRGEGQKAKLYCAPIKGHSYVFWYQQVLKNEFKFLISFQNENVFDETGMPKERFSAKCLPNSPCSLEIQATKLEDSAVYFCASSPSGGEQYFGPGTRLTVT.

This clone was seen repeatedly, ten times or more. V usage is TRBV6-4 and J usage is TRBJ2-1; the match to TRBD2 covers 11 bases. This CDR3 region has 15 residues. Trimming at V came to 5 bases and at J to 6 bases, leaving 6 bases not matched to a gene. Germline V gives CDR1 MRHNA, CDR2 SNTAGT. CDR3 protein: CASSSTSGSSNEQFF. For the CDR3, the DNA is TGTGCCAGCAGTTCCACTAGCGGGAGTTCCAATGAGCAGTTCTTC.

The rearrangement links TRBV19 to TRBJ2-5, with TRBD2 as a possible D gene (5 bases). The J call may be faulty, since TRBJ2-7 better matches the DNA end. The CDR3 spans 15 residues. The V gene's germline CDR1 is LNHDA and CDR2 SQIVND (reference sequence). In nucleotides, the CDR3 is TGTGCCAGTAGTATAGCCCTAGCCGGTACCTACGAGCAGTACTTC. Protein product: CASSIALAGTYEQYF.

The chain carries TRBV2 and TRBJ1-2; D call uncertain. Trimming shortened V by 3 bases and J by 5 bases, and 7 bases separated the two germline ends. CDR3 size: 12 residues. Germline CDR1 and CDR2: SNHLY and FYNNEI. The CDR3 bases are TGTGCCAGCAGTGATGACCGATATGGCTACACCTTC. It translates to CASSDDRYGYTF.

This clone was counted many times. The chain uses TRBV15 and TRBJ2-3; 7 nucleotides match TRBD2. CDR3 length: 15 amino acids. Germline-derived CDR1 and CDR2 are LNHNV and YYDKDF (reference sequence). After removal of 0 bases from V and 4 bases from J, the junction contained 4 bases not matched to a gene. The CDR3 is CATSREREGADTQYF. The CDR3 DNA is TGTGCCACCAGCAGAGAGAGGGAGGGTGCAGATACGCAGTATTTT. The variable domain in full, with the rest retrieved from reference TRBV15 and TRBJ2-3, is DAMVIQNPRYQVTQFGKPVTLSCSQTLNHNVMYWYQQKSSQAPKLLFHYYDKDFNNEADTPDNFQSRRPNTSFCFLDIRSPGLGDTAMYLCATSREREGADTQYFGPGTRLTVL.

This chain joins TRBV11-2 and TRBJ2-2; TRBD2 matches at 7 bases. This CDR3 spans 16 amino acids. J was trimmed by 6 bases and V by 1 base; bases with no gene match: 8. CDR1 SGHAT and CDR2 FQNNGV come from the germline V gene. CDR3 sequence (DNA): TGTGCCAGCAGCTTAGCATTTTCGGGGGGACCCGGGGAGCTGTTTTTT. Translating gives CASSLAFSGGPGELFF.

The chain combines TRBV15 with TRBJ2-1; 8 nucleotides align to TRBD2. The CDR3 spans 15 residues. V shed 3 bases, J shed 7 bases, and the junction held 8 bases outside the gene matches. The germline gives CDR1 LNHNV, CDR2 YYDKDF (reference sequence). The CDR3 bases are TGTGCCACCAGCAGGGGCCAGCGGGAGAGTAATGAGCAGTTCTTC. Translation gives CATSRGQRESNEQFF.

This clone was detected only a few times. V and J are TRBV19 and TRBJ1-5, with a possible D match to TRBD1 (5 bases). The V and J ends lost 5 bases and 3 bases respectively, with 14 bases between them. The CDR3 has 15 residues. The germline V gene encodes CDR1 LNHDA and CDR2 SQIVND (reference sequence). CDR3 protein: CASSRQGYFNQPQHF. As DNA, the CDR3 is TGTGCCAGTAGTCGGCAGGGTTATTTCAATCAGCCCCAGCATTTT.

The rearrangement joins TRBV7-9 to TRBJ2-7; D possibly corresponds to TRBD2 (5 bases). Germline V lookup: CDR1 SEHNR, CDR2 FQNEAQ (reference sequence). The CDR3 extends over 15 amino acids. The germline V and J ends were trimmed by 5 bases and 4 bases, with 18 bases remaining between them. The chain's CDR3 is CASSPYPISGYEQYF. DNA of the CDR3: TGTGCCAGCAGCCCCTACCCCATTTCGGGGTACGAGCAGTACTTC.

J is TRBJ2-5 and V is TRBV28, with 8 bases fitting TRBD1. Gene TRBJ2-7 matches the end of the DNA better, so the J call may be wrong. The CDR3 spans 13 residues. Per germline, CDR1 MDHEN and CDR2 SYDVKM. The DNA of the CDR3 is TGTGCCAGCAGACCACCGACAGGGGACGAGCAGTACTTC. The encoded protein is CASRPPTGDEQYF.

The chain recombines TRBV7-8 with TRBJ2-3; tentatively, D is TRBD1 (6 bases). The length of the CDR3 is 15 residues. V lost 5 bases, J lost 2 bases, and 14 bases lay in between. Germline V CDR1 and CDR2: SGHVS, FQNEAQ. CDR3 DNA sequence: TGTGCCAGCAGCACAGGGCCGGGATTCACAGATACGCAGTATTTT. It codes for CASSTGPGFTDTQYF.

This chain joins TRBV4-1 and TRBJ2-7; D gene ambiguous. CDR3 size: 13 residues. The V end lost 0 bases, the J end lost 12 bases, and 15 bases lay between the germline ends. Germline lookup yields CDR1 MGHRA and CDR2 YSYEKL. This CDR3 reads CASSQDGSSFAYF. CDR3 nucleotides: TGCGCCAGCAGCCAAGATGGCTCGTCGTTCGCGTACTTC.

The V call is TRBV10-3, the J call TRBJ2-7, with unresolved D. The CDR3 has 15 amino acids. Trimming left V 0 bases short and J 5 bases short, with 14 bases between. The germline V gene has CDR1 ENHRY and CDR2 SYGVKD. The CDR3: CAISESVIVWHEQYF. For the CDR3, the DNA is TGTGCCATCAGTGAGTCGGTAATAGTCTGGCACGAGCAGTACTTC.

This clone was picked up a small number of times. The chain links TRBV2 to TRBJ2-6; possible D gene TRBD1, 6 bases. CDR3 length: 17 amino acids. V shed 5 bases and J shed 0 bases, with 14 bases lying between them. In germline, CDR1 is SNHLY, CDR2 FYNNEI. CDR3 coding DNA: TGTGCCAGCAGTTATCAAACAGGGAGCTCTGGGGCCAACGTCCTGACTTTC. It specifies CASSYQTGSSGANVLTF.

The CDR3 nucleotides read TGCAGCGTTGGACCGGGGGTTTCAGATACGCAGTATTTT. Translation gives CSVGPGVSDTQYF. This rearrangement joins TRBV29-1 to TRBJ2-3; the D gene is possibly TRBD2 (6 bases). V was cut by 4 bases and J by 4 bases, with 12 bases left in between. Germline V gives CDR1 SQVTM, CDR2 ANQGSEA. The CDR3 has 13 residues.

The chain carries TRBV6-4 and TRBJ2-6, with a weak D call TRBD2 (5 bases). Germline CDR1 and CDR2: MRHNA and SNTAGT. Between the trimmed V and J ends, which lost 4 bases and 1 base, there was a span of 5 bases. This CDR3 has 14 residues. The CDR3 DNA reads TGTGCCAGCAGTGGGACTTCTGGGGCCAACGTCCTGACTTTC. Residues: CASSGTSGANVLTF.

This clone was seen more than once but under ten times. V and J are TRBV19 and TRBJ1-2; D gene uncertain. Germline CDR1 and CDR2: LNHDA and SQIVND (reference sequence). The length of the CDR3 is 11 residues. V lost 1 base to trimming and J lost 5 bases, with 2 bases between them. The chain's CDR3 is CASSIGYGYTF. The DNA of the CDR3 is TGTGCCAGTAGTATAGGATATGGCTACACCTTC.

The V and J genes are TRBV4-1 and TRBJ2-1, with D possibly being TRBD2 (5 bases). V was trimmed by 4 bases and J by 9 bases, leaving 16 bases between them. Looked up from germline, CDR1 is MGHRA and CDR2 is YSYEKL. The CDR3 totals 14 residues. The CDR3 DNA follows: TGCGCCAGCAGCCGGCCTAGGCCAGCGGCTGAGCAGTTCTTC. It translates to CASSRPRPAAEQFF.

This chain connects TRBV29-1 to TRBJ1-1; 8 bases line up with TRBD1. V lost 6 bases, J lost 6 bases, and 9 bases stayed unmatched. CDR3 length: 13 residues. CDR1 and CDR2 (germline): SQVTM, ANQGSEA. The CDR3 loop reads CSVSTGAVAEAFF. The CDR3 DNA follows: TGCAGCGTCTCGACAGGGGCAGTGGCTGAAGCTTTCTTT.